This note documents a single T cell receptor beta chain sequence. Its antigen is unidentified. The data are from a study of healthy donors' naive CD4 and CD8 T cells. CDR3 length equals 15 residues. Germline CDR1 reads MNHNS; CDR2 reads SASEGT. With V trimmed by 6 bases and J by 4 bases, 9 bases remained unmatched. Sorting defined naive CD4+ as CD4+CD8-CD45RO-CD45RA+ and naive CD8+ as CD8+CD4-CD45RA+CD27bright. TCR libraries were built from about 500 ng of total RNA by linear amplification. As handled by the study authors: From 5 or 6 healthy donors, just under 80,000 rearranged TCR alpha transcripts were sequenced. TCRdb reprocessed the reads via MiXCR and lists one record per CDR3 protein. The V and J calls shown here were made by TCRdb, not taken from the authors' results. The repertoire holds 150,000 to 200,000 distinct CDR3 sequences, with 74% as singletons. Study results and caveats: Positive CDR3 charge linked to CD4+ cells, negative to CD8+ cells.

The sequence derives from a pool of human donors in good health; the sample pools cells from several healthy donors. The V and J genes are TRBV6-1 and TRBJ2-7; 10 bases line up with TRBD1. The sample was naive CD4+ and CD8+ T cells sorted from blood, pooled from several donors. The CDR3 protein is CASRGAGTGVYEQYF. The CDR3 DNA is TGTGCCAGCAGGGGAGCCGGGACAGGGGTATACGAGCAGTACTTC.